These T cell receptor beta chains were read from a single sample in a study of identical twins. MiXCR was run by TCRdb on the 5' RACE reads, yielding one entry per CDR3 protein. This sample has under 1 million distinct CDR3 sequences, with 12% found just once. In addition, the sample was reused for a study of yellow fever vaccine responses in identical twins.

The sample consisted of PBMCs. The receptor set was obtained from a woman aged 18 to 35 in good health. Each CDR3 is given with its conserved first and last residue. Each record gives: CDR3 protein, CDR3 DNA, D gene, J gene, clone size, V gene. A D gene is named only where the DNA matches it firmly. Part of the rows lack a size; the others show once, few, many or a class for expanded clones.

CSVEDRGGDSTYEQYF	TGCAGCGTTGAAGATCGAGGGGGCGATTCCACCTACGAGCAGTACTTC	TRBD1	TRBJ2-7	few	TRBV29-1
CASSQDTVSYEQYF	TGTGCCAGCAGCCAAGACACAGTCTCCTACGAGCAGTACTTC	NA	TRBJ2-7	NA	TRBV14
CASSWDRVQETQYF	TGCGCCAGCAGCTGGGACAGGGTCCAAGAGACCCAGTACTTC	TRBD1	TRBJ2-5	few	TRBV5-1
CASSISGGVNNEQFF	TGTGCCAGCAGCATCAGCGGGGGGGTAAACAATGAGCAGTTCTTC	TRBD2	TRBJ2-1	few	TRBV7-8
CASSPGGRADTQYF	TGTGCCAGCAGCCCCGGAGGGCGGGCAGATACGCAGTATTTT	NA	TRBJ2-3	few	TRBV11-2
CASSLAVAGRNEQFF	TGTGCCAGCAGTTTGGCAGTTGCGGGACGCAATGAGCAGTTCTTC	NA	TRBJ2-1	few	TRBV12-3/TRBV12-4
CSAPGQGTEKLFF	TGCAGTGCTCCGGGACAGGGGACGGAAAAACTGTTTTTT	TRBD1	TRBJ1-4	NA	TRBV20-1
CASDFRLYRHPVVNGNQPQHF	TGTGCCAGCGACTTTCGTCTGTATAGACACCCCGTAGTGAACGGCAATCAGCCCCAGCATTTT	NA	TRBJ1-5	NA	TRBV7-6
CATSDAGGGETQYF	TGTGCCACCAGTGATGCAGGGGGCGGGGAGACCCAGTACTTC	TRBD1	TRBJ2-5	many	TRBV24-1
CASSLTSANTGELFF	TGTGCCAGCAGTTTGACTAGCGCGAACACCGGGGAGCTGTTTTTT	TRBD2	TRBJ2-2	many	TRBV6-2/TRBV6-3
CSAIRDLGLNEQFF	TGCAGTGCTATAAGGGACTTGGGCCTCAATGAGCAGTTCTTC	NA	TRBJ2-1	NA	TRBV20-1
CASSLAWRRGYTF	TGTGCCAGCAGTTTAGCGTGGAGGCGCGGCTACACCTTC	NA	TRBJ1-2	few	TRBV12-3/TRBV12-4
CASSPRGTTNTGELFF	TGTGCCAGCAGCCCCCGGGGGACAACGAACACCGGGGAGCTGTTTTTT	NA	TRBJ2-2	few	TRBV7-3
CASSMDRGAYEQYF	TGTGCCAGTAGTATGGACCGCGGCGCCTACGAGCAGTACTTC	NA	TRBJ2-7	NA	TRBV19
CASSFGTYQETQYF	TGTGCCAGCAGCTTTGGAACGTACCAAGAGACCCAGTACTTC	NA	TRBJ2-5	many	TRBV7-9
CASGARLRGTEAFF	TGTGCCAGCGGGGCAAGGTTACGAGGTACTGAAGCTTTCTTT	NA	TRBJ1-1	many	TRBV12-3/TRBV12-4
CVRALGNTIYF	TGTGTCAGGGCTCTAGGAAACACCATATATTTT	NA	TRBJ1-3	once	TRBV21-1
CATKPDTNTGELFF	TGTGCCACCAAACCCGATACGAACACCGGGGAGCTGTTTTTT	NA	TRBJ2-2	few	TRBV19
CASNLAGEQETQYF	TGTGCCAGCAACCTAGCGGGGGAGCAAGAGACCCAGTACTTC	TRBD2	TRBJ2-5	few	TRBV12-3/TRBV12-4
CASSYSRGGMTEAFF	TGTGCCAGCAGTTACTCGAGGGGGGGGATGACTGAAGCTTTCTTT	NA	TRBJ1-1	few	TRBV6-5
CSPRRGDETQYF	TGCAGTCCTAGGCGGGGGGACGAGACCCAGTACTTC	TRBD2	TRBJ2-5	few	TRBV20-1
CASSQDRARYEKLFF	TGTGCCAGCAGCCAAGATCGGGCTAGATACGAAAAACTGTTTTTT	NA	TRBJ1-4	few	TRBV4-2
CASSLSGGLGYTF	TGTGCCAGCAGTTTATCAGGGGGCCTTGGCTACACCTTC	TRBD1	TRBJ1-2	many	TRBV12-3/TRBV12-4
CASSFLQGGRNEQFF	TGTGCCAGCAGTTTTCTACAGGGGGGTAGGAATGAGCAGTTCTTC	TRBD1	TRBJ2-1	many	TRBV12-3/TRBV12-4
CASSSHPDRSYEQYF	TGTGCCAGCAGTTCGCACCCTGACAGGTCCTACGAGCAGTACTTC	NA	TRBJ2-7	NA	TRBV12-3/TRBV12-4
CASSPTRLRGSSDTQYF	TGTGCCAGCAGTCCCACCCGACTCAGGGGATCATCTGATACGCAGTATTTT	NA	TRBJ2-3	NA	TRBV12-3/TRBV12-4
CASSLAGGTLLMNTEAFF	TGCGCCAGCAGCTTGGCGGGCGGGACCTTACTGATGAACACTGAAGCTTTCTTT	NA	TRBJ1-1	few	TRBV5-1
CASSGDWGGRGNEQFF	TGTGCCAGCAGTGGGGATTGGGGGGGTCGGGGCAATGAGCAGTTCTTC	TRBD2	TRBJ2-1	NA	TRBV27
CATSARLRLTGQETQYF	TGTGCCACCAGTGCCCGACTTAGACTGACAGGACAAGAGACCCAGTACTTC	NA	TRBJ2-5	NA	TRBV24-1
CSVDSGSGRTDTQYF	TGCAGCGTTGATTCTGGTAGCGGGCGCACAGATACGCAGTATTTT	TRBD2	TRBJ2-3	NA	TRBV29-1
CASSLRGAPTQQTQYF	TGCGCCAGCAGCCTTCGGGGAGCGCCGACACAGCAAACGCAGTATTTT	NA	TRBJ2-3	few	TRBV5-1
CASSPPSGFTGELFF	TGTGCCAGCTCACCTCCGTCGGGATTCACCGGGGAGCTGTTTTTT	NA	TRBJ2-2	NA	TRBV18
CASSWGTGSNTEAFF	TGTGCCAGCAGCTGGGGGACAGGGTCCAACACTGAAGCTTTCTTT	TRBD1	TRBJ1-1	few	TRBV7-9
CASSSDRLYSNQPQHF	TGCGCCAGCAGCTCGGACAGGTTATATAGCAATCAGCCCCAGCATTTT	TRBD1	TRBJ1-5	NA	TRBV5-1
CASSPSAGINYGYTF	TGCGCCAGCAGCCCATCGGCAGGGATTAACTATGGCTACACCTTC	NA	TRBJ1-2	many	TRBV5-1
CASSLKSRQANEQFF	TGTGCCAGCAGCTTAAAATCCCGACAGGCTAATGAGCAGTTCTTC	NA	TRBJ2-1	NA	TRBV7-8
CATSRDNNAWDTQYF	TGTGCCACCAGCAGAGATAATAATGCTTGGGATACGCAGTATTTT	NA	TRBJ2-3	few	TRBV15
CATSGSDSPYGYTF	TGTGCCACCAGTGGGTCGGACAGTCCATATGGCTACACCTTC	NA	TRBJ1-2	NA	TRBV24-1
CASSPGPRPKGNEQFF	TGCGCCAGCAGCCCGGGCCCCAGGCCAAAGGGCAATGAGCAGTTCTTC	NA	TRBJ2-1	NA	TRBV4-1
CASSLVSGQNEKLFF	TGCGCCAGCAGCTTGGTCTCAGGGCAGAATGAAAAACTGTTTTTT	NA	TRBJ1-4	NA	TRBV5-1
CASSPTGGARGETQYF	TGTGCCAGCAGCCCCACCGGGGGGGCTAGAGGGGAGACCCAGTACTTC	TRBD2	TRBJ2-5	NA	TRBV3-1
CASSSPSFAGEGETQYF	TGTGCCAGCAGTTCCCCTTCTTTCGCGGGAGAGGGAGAGACCCAGTACTTC	TRBD2	TRBJ2-5	NA	TRBV28
CAISEVGGPHLDTQYF	TGTGCCATCAGTGAGGTGGGGGGTCCCCATTTAGATACGCAGTATTTT	NA	TRBJ2-3	few	TRBV10-3
CASSLELNEKLFF	TGTGCCAGCAGTTTAGAGCTTAATGAAAAACTGTTTTTT	NA	TRBJ1-4	NA	TRBV12-3/TRBV12-4
CSARLAATGELFF	TGCAGCGCCCGACTAGCGGCCACCGGGGAGCTGTTTTTT	TRBD2	TRBJ2-2	few	TRBV29-1
CASSEGRTSGYEQYF	TGCGCCAGCAGCGAGGGCCGGACTAGCGGCTACGAGCAGTACTTC	TRBD2	TRBJ2-7	NA	TRBV5-1
CATSGPGGNQPQHF	TGTGCCACCAGTGGGCCAGGGGGAAATCAGCCCCAGCATTTT	TRBD1	TRBJ1-5	NA	TRBV24-1
CAISVDPKAGGELFF	TGTGCCATCTCGGTCGATCCAAAAGCGGGCGGGGAGCTGTTTTTT	NA	TRBJ2-2	NA	TRBV10-3
CASSPTSADQKETQYF	TGCGCCAGCAGCCCCACTAGCGCCGACCAAAAAGAGACCCAGTACTTC	TRBD2	TRBJ2-5	NA	TRBV5-1
CASNPGQGASGANVLTF	TGTGCCAGCAATCCGGGACAGGGGGCCTCTGGGGCCAACGTCCTGACTTTC	TRBD1	TRBJ2-6	NA	TRBV27
CASRVSGRTYEQYF	TGTGCCAGTAGGGTAAGCGGGAGAACCTACGAGCAGTACTTC	TRBD2	TRBJ2-7	few	TRBV19